Reported below is one T cell receptor beta chain. Using immunoSEQ multiplex PCR, the repertoire was profiled, and TCRdb retains in-frame clones only, with some absent. The sample records some 130,000 clones, around 80% being singletons. V shed 4 bases and J 5 bases; nucleotides not matched to a gene: 2. This CDR3 has 12 residues. Germline lookup yields CDR1 LGHNA and CDR2 YNFKEQ. The record originates from a study of blood T cell repertoires in COVID-19. For the study at large: In each case, the material was cDNA or gDNA derived from T cells, B-cell-depleted T cells, or PBMCs.

This sequence originates from a man between 70 and 80 years old with acute or convalescent COVID-19. Sequenced material: peripheral blood. The chain carries TRBV4-2 and TRBJ2-7; 7 nucleotides match TRBD1. CDR3 amino acids: CASSPDRNEQYF. CDR3 bases: TGTGCCAGCAGCCCGGACAGGAACGAGCAGTACTTC.